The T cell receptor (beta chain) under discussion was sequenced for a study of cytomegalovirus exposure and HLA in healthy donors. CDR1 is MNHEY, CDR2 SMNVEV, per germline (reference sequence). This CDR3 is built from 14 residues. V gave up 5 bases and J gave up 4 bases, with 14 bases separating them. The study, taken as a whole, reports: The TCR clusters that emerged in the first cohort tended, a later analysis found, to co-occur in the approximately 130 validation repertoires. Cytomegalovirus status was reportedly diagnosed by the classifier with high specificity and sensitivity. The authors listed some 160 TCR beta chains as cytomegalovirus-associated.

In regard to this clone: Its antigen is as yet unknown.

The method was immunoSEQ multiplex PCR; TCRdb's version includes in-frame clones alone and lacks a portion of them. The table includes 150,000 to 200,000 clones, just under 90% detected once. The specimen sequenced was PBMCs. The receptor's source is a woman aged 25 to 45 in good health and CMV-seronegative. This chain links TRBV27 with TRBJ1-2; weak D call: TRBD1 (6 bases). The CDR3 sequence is CASSPLGGGYGYTF. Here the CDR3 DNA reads TGTGCCAGCAGTCCCCTTGGGGGCGGCTATGGCTACACCTTC.